The table lists the clone carrying this TCR beta chain with a few counts. Its antigen is currently unknown. The data originate from a study of cytomegalovirus exposure and HLA in healthy donors. Study background: Around 85 million unique TCRs from HLA-typed donors were held in an early data release.

General study findings and limits: A prior analysis recorded that most TCR beta V segments were productive about 87% or about 30% of the time. A later analysis found common viral pathogens apparently linked to several of the most significant clusters.

Primers included in the PCR were 60 Vbeta and 13 Jbeta primers. Here immunoSEQ multiplex PCR was the method, and the copy in TCRdb shows in-frame clones only, minus some. The sample shows 150,000 to 200,000 clones, more than 85% of them seen only once. Germline CDR1 reads LNHDA; CDR2 reads SQIVND (reference sequence). Trimming shortened V by 3 bases and J by 0 bases, and 5 bases separated the two germline ends. CDR3 size: 13 residues. The sequence derives from a woman between 18 and 29 years old in good health and CMV-seronegative. The chain carries TRBV19 and TRBJ2-5, with no clear D. Sequencing used PBMCs. CDR3 in amino acids: CASSIQNQETQYF. In DNA, the CDR3 is TGTGCCAGTAGTATTCAGAACCAAGAGACCCAGTACTTC. The whole variable domain, remainder taken from reference TRBV19 and TRBJ2-5, is DGGITQSPKYLFRKEGQNVTLSCEQNLNHDAMYWYRQDPGQGLRLIYYSQIVNDFQKGDIAEGYSVSREKKESFPLTVTSAQKNPTAFYLCASSIQNQETQYFGPGTRLLVL.